This entry concerns a single T cell receptor (beta chain). Its antigen is currently unknown. The sample is drawn from a study of shared clonotypes between healthy human individuals. The study's findings and limits: Generation probability values for non-shared clonotypes were lower than those for clonotypes shared by all four donors.

Sorted-subset replicate PCRs used 150 to 250 ng of genomic DNA. This amount corresponded to about 30,000 T cell genomes. Only in-frame clones appear in the TCRdb table, and some are missing; sequencing was by immunoSEQ multiplex PCR. The data hold 2 million to 3 million clones, with over 85% observed a single time. This TCR derives from a man between 18 and 29 years old in good health. Some clones in this sample may be carry-over from other donors' samples. Sequencing was carried out using naive CD4+ T cells from PBMCs. Sample subset: CD45RA+ positively selected.

CDR3 DNA: TGTGCCATCAGAACATCTAACTATGGCTACACCTTC. Translation gives CAIRTSNYGYTF. The V call is TRBV10-3, the J call TRBJ1-2; no clear D. Germline assignment: CDR1 ENHRY and CDR2 SYGVKD. V was shortened by 6 bases and J by 0 bases, with 5 bases between the two germline ends. The CDR3 is 12 residues long.